Listed below are T cell receptor beta chains from one sample, sequenced in a study of regulatory T cells in long-lasting Graves disease. TCRdb ran MiXCR on the multiplex PCR reads and lists one entry per CDR3 protein. The sample holds more than 450,000 distinct CDR3 sequences, 15% to 20% seen once. The same data also contributed to another study, on T cells in Graves' hyperthyroidism and ophthalmopathy.

Sequenced here: peripheral blood mononuclear cells (PBMCs), sampled at new diagnosis, from a patient treated with antithyroid drugs. These receptor sequences come from a man aged 35-49 years with Graves disease. The CDR3 runs from the conserved cysteine through the conserved F or W. The D gene is left open where the match is weak. Clone size is stated in some rows and not others, as once, few, many or a class when expanded.

>TRBV18|TRBJ2-2|few|NA
CASSPPSYKTPGELFF
TGTGCCAGCTCACCACCGTCCTACAAAACACCCGGGGAGCTGTTTTTT
>TRBV4-2|TRBJ2-7|few|TRBD2
CASSQETSGSRYF
TGTGCCAGCAGCCAAGAGACTAGCGGGAGTAGGTACTTC
>TRBV10-3|TRBJ1-2|many|NA
CAITLSPRLGLTF
TGTGCCATCACCCTGAGCCCGAGGTTAGGACTCACCTTC
>TRBV20-1|TRBJ2-7|many|TRBD1
CSARELGTGEGEQYF
TGCAGTGCTAGAGAGCTGGGGACAGGGGAGGGCGAGCAGTACTTC
>TRBV28|TRBJ2-5|once|TRBD1
CASIRDRGRQETQYF
TGTGCCAGCATAAGGGACAGGGGGCGGCAAGAGACCCAGTACTTC
>TRBV27|TRBJ1-5|few|NA
CASSPTGSGNQPQHF
TGTGCCAGCAGTCCAACAGGGTCAGGGAATCAGCCCCAGCATTTT
>TRBV27|TRBJ2-2|many|TRBD1
CASSLQGARELFF
TGTGCCAGCAGCCTACAGGGGGCCCGGGAGCTGTTTTTT
>TRBV5-1|TRBJ2-1|NA|TRBD2
CASSLRTSGPYSEQFF
TGCGCCAGCAGCTTGAGGACTAGCGGGCCATACAGTGAGCAGTTCTTC
>TRBV28|TRBJ2-1|many|NA
CASSFSAGPIGEQFF
TGTGCCAGCAGTTTTTCGGCAGGCCCTATAGGTGAGCAGTTCTTC
>TRBV12-3/TRBV12-4|TRBJ2-3|many|NA
CASSLLVSDTQYF
TGTGCCAGCAGCTTACTAGTATCAGATACGCAGTATTTT
>TRBV7-9|TRBJ1-2|NA|NA
CASSPSLTANGYTF
TGTGCCAGCAGCCCAAGTCTAACTGCCAACGGCTACACCTTC
>TRBV7-9|TRBJ2-1|once|NA
CASSGAPGNEQFF
TGTGCCAGCAGCGGCGCCCCCGGGAATGAGCAGTTCTTC
>TRBV19|TRBJ1-5|NA|TRBD1
CASGDRALGNQPQHF
TGTGCCAGTGGGGACAGGGCTCTTGGCAATCAGCCCCAGCATTTT
>TRBV28|TRBJ1-3|NA|NA
CASREGYSGNTIYF
TGTGCCAGCAGAGAAGGATACTCTGGAAACACCATATATTTT
>TRBV12-3/TRBV12-4|TRBJ1-2|many|TRBD1
CASSKDRGYGYTF
TGTGCCAGCAGTAAGGACAGGGGATATGGCTACACCTTC
>TRBV7-8|TRBJ2-1|many|TRBD1
CASSHRTGGYNEQFF
TGTGCCAGCAGCCACCGGACAGGGGGCTACAATGAGCAGTTCTTC
>TRBV5-1|TRBJ2-5|many|NA
CASSLEIQETQYF
TGCGCCAGCAGCTTAGAAATCCAAGAGACCCAGTACTTC
>TRBV20-1|TRBJ2-5|few|NA
CSARDYRGAEETQYF
TGCAGTGCTAGAGACTATCGCGGGGCCGAAGAGACCCAGTACTTC
>TRBV5-1|TRBJ2-7|NA|NA
CASSLGMDYEQYF
TGTGCCAGCAGCTTGGGTATGGATTACGAGCAGTACTTC
>TRBV7-6|TRBJ2-2|few|NA
CASSWAAGELFF
TGTGCCAGCAGCTGGGCGGCCGGGGAGCTGTTTTTT
>TRBV2|TRBJ2-4|many|TRBD1
CARGQGNIQYF
TGTGCCAGAGGACAGGGAAACATTCAGTACTTC
>TRBV14|TRBJ2-1|many|TRBD2
CASSRLAVNEQFF
TGTGCCAGCAGCCGACTAGCGGTAAATGAGCAGTTCTTC
>TRBV2|TRBJ2-7|many|TRBD2
CASSESGLAYEQYF
TGTGCCAGCAGTGAATCTGGACTAGCCTACGAGCAGTACTTC
>TRBV7-8|TRBJ1-5|many|TRBD1
CASSLGGTVPYSNQPQHF
TGTGCCAGCAGCTTAGGTGGGACAGTACCATATAGCAATCAGCCCCAGCATTTT
>TRBV11-3|TRBJ2-3|few|TRBD2
CASSSYYSDGREEADTQYF
TGTGCCAGCAGCTCCTACTACTCGGACGGGCGGGAGGAGGCAGATACGCAGTATTTT
>TRBV6-1|TRBJ2-5|many|TRBD2
CATFYGRGRPEETQYF
TGTGCCACTTTTTATGGGAGGGGTCGTCCAGAAGAGACCCAGTACTTC
>TRBV20-1|TRBJ2-4|few|NA
CSALHDTSGNIQYF
TGCAGTGCCCTACACGACACCTCCGGGAACATTCAGTACTTC
>TRBV9|TRBJ2-3|once|TRBD2
CASSVATSGTDTQYF
TGTGCCAGCAGCGTAGCTACTAGCGGCACAGATACGCAGTATTTT
>TRBV12-3/TRBV12-4|TRBJ2-7|many|TRBD1
CASRFTGTGQSYEQYF
TGTGCCAGCAGATTCACCGGGACAGGGCAGTCCTACGAGCAGTACTTC
>TRBV2|TRBJ2-1|many|TRBD2
CASSEGLAVRYNEQFF
TGTGCCAGCAGTGAAGGACTAGCGGTTCGCTACAATGAGCAGTTCTTC
>TRBV19|TRBJ2-5|NA|TRBD2
CASSARTSGSETQYF
TGTGCCAGTAGTGCGCGGACTAGCGGGAGCGAGACCCAGTACTTC
>TRBV15|TRBJ2-1|few|TRBD2
CATSRDSGTRVREQFF
TGTGCCACCAGCAGAGATTCAGGGACTAGGGTAAGGGAGCAGTTCTTC
>TRBV29-1|TRBJ2-7|many|TRBD2
CSVDGLAGDYEQYF
TGCAGCGTTGATGGACTAGCGGGAGACTACGAGCAGTACTTC
>TRBV20-1|TRBJ1-1|many|TRBD1
CSANPETGWSTEAFF
TGCAGTGCTAATCCTGAGACAGGGTGGTCCACTGAAGCTTTCTTT
>TRBV15|TRBJ2-7|many|TRBD1
CATSRPTGRLSYEQYF
TGTGCCACCAGCAGACCGACAGGGCGCCTCTCCTACGAGCAGTACTTC
>TRBV30|TRBJ1-1|many|NA
CAWSVTVNTEAFF
TGTGCCTGGAGTGTAACGGTGAACACTGAAGCTTTCTTT
>TRBV28|TRBJ2-1|many|NA
CASSLNGREQFF
TGTGCCAGCAGTTTGAACGGGAGAGAGCAGTTCTTC
>TRBV30|TRBJ2-7|few|NA
CAWTGLDEQYF
TGTGCCTGGACCGGGCTGGACGAGCAGTACTTC
>TRBV6-1|TRBJ1-5|many|NA
CASSEGSRNQPQHF
TGTGCCAGCAGTGAAGGCTCCAGAAATCAGCCCCAGCATTTT
>TRBV5-6|TRBJ2-1|NA|TRBD2
CASSVAGGTIYNEQFF
TGTGCCAGCAGTGTAGCGGGAGGTACGATCTACAATGAGCAGTTCTTC
>TRBV5-1|TRBJ2-1|many|TRBD2
CASSLVASGSNEQFF
TGCGCCAGCAGCTTGGTAGCTAGCGGGAGTAATGAGCAGTTCTTC
>TRBV20-1|TRBJ2-1|NA|NA
CSVEGLVGYNEQFF
TGCAGCGTTGAAGGGCTAGTAGGGTACAATGAGCAGTTCTTC
>TRBV4-1|TRBJ2-2|NA|NA
CASSQDRGSPFRRELFF
TGCGCCAGCAGCCAAGATAGAGGGTCGCCCTTTCGCCGGGAGCTGTTTTTT
>TRBV24-1|TRBJ2-1|NA|NA
CATSDPRQPTGEQFF
TGTGCCACCAGTGACCCGCGTCAGCCGACCGGGGAGCAGTTCTTC
>TRBV5-1|TRBJ2-3|many|NA
CASSLANGDTQYF
TGCGCCAGCAGCTTGGCCAACGGAGATACGCAGTATTTT
>TRBV7-2|TRBJ2-3|few|NA
CASSSGPGDTQYF
TGTGCCAGCAGCTCCGGACCTGGCGATACGCAGTATTTT
>TRBV2|TRBJ2-3|NA|NA
CASIDHVTRSQNADTQYF
TGTGCCAGCATAGACCATGTAACGCGGTCCCAAAACGCAGATACGCAGTATTTT
>TRBV7-3|TRBJ2-3|many|NA
CASSPAGGWTDTQYF
TGTGCCAGCAGCCCGGCCGGGGGTTGGACAGATACGCAGTATTTT
>TRBV24-1|TRBJ2-3|many|TRBD2
CATSVPSGSETDTQYF
TGTGCCACCAGTGTTCCCAGCGGGAGCGAGACAGATACGCAGTATTTT
>TRBV20-1|TRBJ2-2|few|TRBD1
CSGRQGGPNTGELFF
TGCAGTGGCCGACAGGGGGGTCCGAACACCGGGGAGCTGTTTTTT
>TRBV6-2/TRBV6-3|TRBJ2-1|few|TRBD2
CASSYGHISSGSLDEQFF
TGTGCCAGCAGTTATGGACATATTTCCAGCGGGAGTTTGGATGAGCAGTTCTTC
>TRBV7-2|TRBJ2-2|NA|TRBD1
CASSLAGQGSTGELFF
TGTGCCAGCAGCTTAGCAGGACAGGGGTCCACCGGGGAGCTGTTTTTT
>TRBV29-1|TRBJ2-1|many|TRBD2
CSVAGLAGVNEQFF
TGCAGCGTTGCGGGACTAGCGGGAGTGAATGAGCAGTTCTTC
>TRBV24-1|TRBJ2-1|NA|NA
CATRDSYNEQFF
TGTGCCACCAGGGACTCCTACAATGAGCAGTTCTTC